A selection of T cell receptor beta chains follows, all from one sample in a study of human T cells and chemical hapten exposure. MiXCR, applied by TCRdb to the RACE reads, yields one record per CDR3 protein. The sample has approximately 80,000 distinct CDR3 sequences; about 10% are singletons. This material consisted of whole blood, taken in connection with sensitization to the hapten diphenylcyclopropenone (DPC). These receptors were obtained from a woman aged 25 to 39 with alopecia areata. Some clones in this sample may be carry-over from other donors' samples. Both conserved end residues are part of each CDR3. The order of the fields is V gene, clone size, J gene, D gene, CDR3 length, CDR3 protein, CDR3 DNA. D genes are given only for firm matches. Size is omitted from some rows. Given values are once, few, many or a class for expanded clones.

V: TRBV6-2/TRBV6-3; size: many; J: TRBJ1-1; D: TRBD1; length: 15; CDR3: CASSYDRVMNTEAFF; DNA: TGTGCCAGCAGTTACGACAGGGTAATGAACACTGAAGCTTTCTTT
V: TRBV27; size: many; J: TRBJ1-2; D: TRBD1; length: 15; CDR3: CASSPDRIANYGYTF; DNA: TGTGCCAGCAGTCCGGACAGGATAGCTAACTATGGCTACACCTTC
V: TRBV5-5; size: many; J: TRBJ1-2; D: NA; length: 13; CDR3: CASSLDRFVGYTF; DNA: TGTGCCAGCAGCTTGGACAGGTTCGTTGGCTACACCTTC
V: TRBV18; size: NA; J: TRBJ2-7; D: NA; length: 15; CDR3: CASSLTGTTDYEQYF; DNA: TGTGCCAGCTCACTCACCGGGACCACGGACTACGAGCAGTACTTC
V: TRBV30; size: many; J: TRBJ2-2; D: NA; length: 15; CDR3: CAWSPPGSGTGELFF; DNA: TGTGCCTGGAGTCCCCCAGGGTCGGGCACCGGGGAGCTGTTTTTT
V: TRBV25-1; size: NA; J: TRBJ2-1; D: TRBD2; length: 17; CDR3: CASSETPLAGGQNEQFF; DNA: TGTGCCAGCAGTGAAACCCCCCTAGCGGGGGGGCAGAATGAGCAGTTCTTC
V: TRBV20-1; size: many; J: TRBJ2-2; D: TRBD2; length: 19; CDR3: CSARGQAGLAGVRTGELFF; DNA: TGCAGTGCTAGGGGACAGGCAGGACTAGCGGGAGTGAGGACCGGGGAGCTGTTTTTT
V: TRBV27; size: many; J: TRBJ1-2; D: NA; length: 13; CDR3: CASSPTLNYGYTF; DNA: TGTGCCAGCAGTCCAACACTAAACTATGGCTACACCTTC
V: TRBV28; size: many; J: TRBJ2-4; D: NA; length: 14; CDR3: CASSFLEKENIQYF; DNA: TGTGCCAGCAGTTTCCTAGAGAAGGAAAACATTCAGTACTTC
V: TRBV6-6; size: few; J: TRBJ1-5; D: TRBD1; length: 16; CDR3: CASSSQTGLGNQPQHF; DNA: TGTGCCAGCAGTTCTCAGACAGGGTTGGGCAATCAGCCCCAGCATTTT
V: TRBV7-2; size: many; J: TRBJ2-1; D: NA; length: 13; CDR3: CASSPGAGYEQFF; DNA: TGTGCCAGCAGCCCAGGGGCGGGGTATGAGCAGTTCTTC
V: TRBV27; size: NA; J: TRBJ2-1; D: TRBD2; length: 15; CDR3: CASTPVGGRGNEQFF; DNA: TGTGCCAGCACCCCCGTAGGCGGGAGAGGTAATGAGCAGTTCTTC
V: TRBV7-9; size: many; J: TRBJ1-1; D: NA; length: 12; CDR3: CASSPGRQGAFF; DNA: TGTGCCAGCAGCCCCGGTCGGCAGGGAGCTTTCTTT
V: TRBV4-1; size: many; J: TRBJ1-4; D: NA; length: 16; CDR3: CASSQSPGPLGEKLFF; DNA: TGCGCCAGCAGCCAAAGCCCAGGGCCCTTAGGAGAAAAACTGTTTTTT
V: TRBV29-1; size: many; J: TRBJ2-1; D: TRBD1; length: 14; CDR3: CSVEDRGLSNEQFF; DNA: TGCAGCGTGGAGGACAGGGGACTTAGCAATGAGCAGTTCTTC
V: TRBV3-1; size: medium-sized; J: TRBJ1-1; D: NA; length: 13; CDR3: CASSRTENTEAFF; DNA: TGTGCCAGCAGCCGGACAGAGAACACTGAAGCTTTCTTT
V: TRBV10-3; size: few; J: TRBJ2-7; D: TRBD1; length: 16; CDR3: CAISRGPGQGFYEQYF; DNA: TGTGCCATCAGTCGGGGACCGGGACAGGGTTTTTACGAGCAGTACTTC
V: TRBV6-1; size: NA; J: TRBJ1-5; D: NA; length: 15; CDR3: CASRVDIGGNQPQHF; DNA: TGTGCCAGCAGGGTAGACATAGGCGGCAATCAGCCCCAGCATTTT
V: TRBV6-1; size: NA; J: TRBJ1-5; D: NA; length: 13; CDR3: CASKGPAGGPQHF; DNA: TGTGCCAGCAAAGGGCCCGCGGGGGGGCCCCAGCATTTT
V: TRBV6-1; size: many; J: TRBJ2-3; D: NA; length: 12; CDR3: CASSAQGGTQYF; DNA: TGTGCCAGCAGTGCACAGGGTGGTACGCAGTATTTT
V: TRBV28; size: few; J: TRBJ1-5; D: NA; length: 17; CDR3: CASSLITSQGRNQPQHF; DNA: TGTGCCAGCAGCTTAATCACCTCGCAGGGGCGCAATCAGCCCCAGCATTTT
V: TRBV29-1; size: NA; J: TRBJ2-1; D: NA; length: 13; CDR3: CSSPGPSYNEQFF; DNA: TGCAGCTCTCCGGGGCCCAGCTACAATGAGCAGTTCTTC
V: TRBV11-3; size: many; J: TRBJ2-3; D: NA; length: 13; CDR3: CASSLYFTDTQYF; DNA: TGTGCCAGCAGCTTGTATTTTACGGATACGCAGTATTTT
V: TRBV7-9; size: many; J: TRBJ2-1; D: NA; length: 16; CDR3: CASSPAAGASVNEQFF; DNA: TGTGCCAGCAGCCCCGCTGCGGGGGCCTCGGTCAATGAGCAGTTCTTC
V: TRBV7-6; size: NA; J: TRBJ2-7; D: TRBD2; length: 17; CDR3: CASSLLSGTSGTYEQYF; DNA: TGTGCCAGCAGCTTGCTTTCCGGGACTAGCGGGACCTACGAGCAGTACTTC
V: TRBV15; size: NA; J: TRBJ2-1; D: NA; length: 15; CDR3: CATSRRQVHYNEQFF; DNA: TGTGCCACCAGCAGACGACAGGTTCACTACAATGAGCAGTTCTTC
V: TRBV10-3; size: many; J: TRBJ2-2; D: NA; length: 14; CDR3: CAIKRGENTGELFF; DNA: TGTGCCATCAAAAGAGGGGAAAACACCGGGGAGCTGTTTTTT
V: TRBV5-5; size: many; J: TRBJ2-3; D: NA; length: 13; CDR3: CASSLPATDTQYF; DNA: TGTGCCAGCAGCTTGCCGGCGACAGATACGCAGTATTTT
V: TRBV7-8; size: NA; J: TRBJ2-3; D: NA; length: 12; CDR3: CASSSLSDTQYF; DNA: TGTGCCAGCAGCTCTTTATCAGATACGCAGTATTTT
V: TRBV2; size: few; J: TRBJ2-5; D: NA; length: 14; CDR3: CASRRGPAQETQYF; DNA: TGTGCCAGCAGGCGGGGGCCAGCCCAAGAGACCCAGTACTTC
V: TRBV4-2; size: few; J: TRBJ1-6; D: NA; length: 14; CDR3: CASSQLSQGSPLHF; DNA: TGTGCCAGCAGCCAGCTCTCACAGGGTTCACCCCTCCACTTT
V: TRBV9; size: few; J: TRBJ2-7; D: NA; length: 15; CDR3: CASSATGTHSYEQYF; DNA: TGTGCCAGCAGCGCGACCGGGACTCACTCCTACGAGCAGTACTTC
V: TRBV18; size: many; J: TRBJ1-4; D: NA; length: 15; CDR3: CASSRWDGQNEKLFF; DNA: TGTGCCAGCTCAAGATGGGACGGCCAAAATGAAAAACTGTTTTTT
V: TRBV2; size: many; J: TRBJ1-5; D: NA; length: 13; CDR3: CASSQGEDQPQHF; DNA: TGTGCCAGCAGTCAAGGGGAGGATCAGCCCCAGCATTTT